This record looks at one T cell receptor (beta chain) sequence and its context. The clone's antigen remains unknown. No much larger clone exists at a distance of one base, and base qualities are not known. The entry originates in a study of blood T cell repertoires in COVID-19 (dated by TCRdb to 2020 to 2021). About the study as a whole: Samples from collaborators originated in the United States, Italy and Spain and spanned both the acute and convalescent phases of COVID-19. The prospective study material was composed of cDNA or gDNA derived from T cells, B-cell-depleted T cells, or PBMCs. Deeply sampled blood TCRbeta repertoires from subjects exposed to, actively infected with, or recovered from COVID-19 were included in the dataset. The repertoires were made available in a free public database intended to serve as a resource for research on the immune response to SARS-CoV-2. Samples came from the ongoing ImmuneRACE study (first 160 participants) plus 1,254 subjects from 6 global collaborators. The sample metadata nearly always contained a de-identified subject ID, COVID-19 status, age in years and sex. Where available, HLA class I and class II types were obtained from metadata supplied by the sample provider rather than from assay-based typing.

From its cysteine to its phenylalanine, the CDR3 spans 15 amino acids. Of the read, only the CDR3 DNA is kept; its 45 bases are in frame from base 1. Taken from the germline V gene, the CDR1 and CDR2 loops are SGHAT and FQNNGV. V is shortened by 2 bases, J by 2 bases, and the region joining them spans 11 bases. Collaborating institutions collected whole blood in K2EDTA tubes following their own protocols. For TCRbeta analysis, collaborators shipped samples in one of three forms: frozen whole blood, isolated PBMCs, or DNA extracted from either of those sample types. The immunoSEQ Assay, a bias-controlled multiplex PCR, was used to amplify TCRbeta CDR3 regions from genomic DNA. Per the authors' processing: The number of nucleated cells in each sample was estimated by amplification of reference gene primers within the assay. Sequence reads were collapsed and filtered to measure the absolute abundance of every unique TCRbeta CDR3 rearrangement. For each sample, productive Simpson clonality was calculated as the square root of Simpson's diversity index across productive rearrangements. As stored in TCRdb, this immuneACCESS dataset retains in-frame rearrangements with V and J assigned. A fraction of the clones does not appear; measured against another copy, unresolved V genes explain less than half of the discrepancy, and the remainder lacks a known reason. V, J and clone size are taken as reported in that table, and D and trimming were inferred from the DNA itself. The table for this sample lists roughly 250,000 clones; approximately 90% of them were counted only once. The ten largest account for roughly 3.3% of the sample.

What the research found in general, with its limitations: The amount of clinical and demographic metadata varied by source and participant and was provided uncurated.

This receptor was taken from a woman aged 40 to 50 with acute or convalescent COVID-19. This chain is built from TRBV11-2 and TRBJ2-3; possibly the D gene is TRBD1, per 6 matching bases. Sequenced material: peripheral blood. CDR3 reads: CASSLSGGPTDTQYF. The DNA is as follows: TGTGCCAGCAGCTTAAGTGGGGGCCCCACAGATACGCAGTATTTT.